This T cell receptor (beta chain) is drawn from a study of sequential checkpoint blockade in melanoma. Treatment given: randomized to nivolumab then ipilimumab (arm A) or the reverse (arm B). TCRdb's copy holds only in-frame clones and misses some; the assay was immunoSEQ multiplex PCR. The sample has under 40,000 clones, roughly 88% seen once; the top ten hold about an eighth. The CDR3 consists of 15 residues. CDR1 is SGHRS and CDR2 is YFSETQ in the germline V gene. Trimming removed 3 bases from V and 8 bases from J; junction bases left unmatched: 5. The chain links TRBV5-1 to TRBJ2-1; 13 positions agree with TRBD2. This sequence originates from a human donor with melanoma. The sample consisted of CD8+ T cells sorted from blood (inferred from file names), taken from a patient given nivolumab and ipilimumab in sequence. The CDR3 bases are TGCGCCAGCAGCTCACTAGCGGGAGGGCCGGATGAGCAGTTCTTC. Translation gives CASSSLAGGPDEQFF. Filled out from reference TRBV5-1 and TRBJ2-1, the complete variable domain reads KAGVTQTPRYLIKTRGQQVTLSCSPISGHRSVSWYQQTPGQGLQFLFEYFSETQRNKGNFPGRFSGRQFSNSRSEMNVSTLELGDSALYLCASSSLAGGPDEQFFGPGTRLTVL.